These T cell receptor beta chains were read from a single sample in a study of early T cells in non-severe SARS-CoV-2 infection. One entry per CDR3 protein, called by TCRdb with MiXCR from the 5' RACE reads. The repertoire holds just under 60,000 distinct CDR3 sequences, with roughly 8% as singletons. Input material: whole blood. The receptor set was obtained from an adult who was a healthcare worker with PCR-confirmed SARS-CoV-2 infection or an uninfected control (not recorded which). CDR3s include the opening cysteine and the closing phenylalanine or tryptophan. D genes are given only for firm matches. Size is omitted from some rows. Given values are once, few, many or a class for expanded clones.

v_gene	abundance	j_gene	d_gene	CDR3nt	CDR3aa
TRBV5-1	many	TRBJ2-5	-	TGCGCCAGCAGCTTGGGATTGGCTGGCCAAGAGACCCAGTACTTC	CASSLGLAGQETQYF
TRBV6-5	many	TRBJ1-1	TRBD1	TGTGCCAGCAGTCACTCGCCGGGACAGGGGCTGGGAACTGGGTTGAACACTGAAGCTTTCTTT	CASSHSPGQGLGTGLNTEAFF
TRBV28	-	TRBJ1-1	-	TGTGCCAGTAAAGACTCAATCCACACTGAAGCTTTCTTT	CASKDSIHTEAFF
TRBV6-6	many	TRBJ2-3	-	TGTGCCAGCAGTCAACGGAGGGAGAACACAGATACGCAGTATTTT	CASSQRRENTDTQYF
TRBV7-2	many	TRBJ1-2	-	TGTGCCAGCAGCTTAGACTGGGGTGGCTACACCTTC	CASSLDWGGYTF
TRBV28	many	TRBJ2-2	-	TGTGCCAGCACAAAAATTCACACCGGGGAGCTGTTTTTT	CASTKIHTGELFF
TRBV20-1	-	TRBJ1-1	-	TGCAGTGCTAGAAATCCGAACACTGAAGCTTTCTTT	CSARNPNTEAFF
TRBV29-1	few	TRBJ1-2	-	TGCAGCGTTGGGTCGGGCGGGGTCGGCTACACCTTC	CSVGSGGVGYTF
TRBV29-1	few	TRBJ1-6	-	TGCAGCGTTGGGGGGGAGAGTAATTCACCCCTCCACTTT	CSVGGESNSPLHF
TRBV20-1	few	TRBJ2-4	-	TGCAGTGCTAGAGATTGGCGGGCCCTAGCCAAAAACATTCAGTACTTC	CSARDWRALAKNIQYF
TRBV6-5	-	TRBJ2-1	TRBD2	TGTGCCAGCACCTCAAGCGGGAGGGCCCACAATGAGCAGTTCTTC	CASTSSGRAHNEQFF
TRBV3-1	many	TRBJ1-1	TRBD1	TGTGCCAGCAGTAGGGGACAGCACACTGAAGCTTTCTTT	CASSRGQHTEAFF
TRBV7-2	many	TRBJ2-1	TRBD2	TGTGCCAGCAGCTTACTCGGACTAGCCGGTTCCAATGAGCAGTTCTTC	CASSLLGLAGSNEQFF
TRBV4-1	-	TRBJ2-7	TRBD1	TGCGCCAGCAGCCTCGACAGGGGTGCTCCGGGGGAGCAGTACTTC	CASSLDRGAPGEQYF
TRBV13	many	TRBJ2-1	-	TGTGCCAGCAGCGTCGGACGTAGCGATGAGCAGTTCTTC	CASSVGRSDEQFF
TRBV2	many	TRBJ1-1	-	TGTGCCAGCAGAGAGACAGGCTATAACACTGAAGCTTTCTTT	CASRETGYNTEAFF
TRBV12-3/TRBV12-4	many	TRBJ1-5	-	TGTGCCAGCAGTTCCAACTACAGGGTCCGGGGGGCCCAGCATTTT	CASSSNYRVRGAQHF
TRBV27	few	TRBJ2-2	-	TGTGCCAGCGGATTTACAGGCCCCTCCGGGGAGCTGTTTTTT	CASGFTGPSGELFF
TRBV28	-	TRBJ2-1	-	TGTGCCAGCGTATCCGGGGGCTCCTACAATGAGCAGTTCTTC	CASVSGGSYNEQFF
TRBV20-1	many	TRBJ2-1	-	TGCAGTGCTAGAGATCGGCTGGGGCACAATGAGCAGTTCTTC	CSARDRLGHNEQFF
TRBV5-6	-	TRBJ2-7	-	TGTGCCAGCAGCTTGGGGGCCCTGAGCTCCTACGAGCAGTACTTC	CASSLGALSSYEQYF
TRBV20-1	-	TRBJ2-7	TRBD2	TGCAGTGCTAGGGGGACTAGCGGGAGACAGCAGTACTTC	CSARGTSGRQQYF
TRBV5-1	once	TRBJ1-5	-	TGCGCCGGCAGCCCGGCGGGGCAGGGCAATCAGCCCCAGCATTTT	CAGSPAGQGNQPQHF
TRBV3-1	many	TRBJ2-3	-	TGTGCCAGCAGCCAGGCTTTTTCCTGGACAGCCACCACAGATACGCAGTATTTT	CASSQAFSWTATTDTQYF
TRBV7-3	few	TRBJ2-5	TRBD1	TGTGCCAGCAGCCCAGGGGACAGGGGGCTCCAAGAGACCCAGTACTTC	CASSPGDRGLQETQYF
TRBV5-4	-	TRBJ2-1	-	TGTGCCAGCGGAATAAGGGATGAGCAGTTCTTC	CASGIRDEQFF
TRBV2	-	TRBJ2-7	TRBD1	TGTGCCAGCACGTACGGGACAGGTACCTACGAGCAGTACTTC	CASTYGTGTYEQYF